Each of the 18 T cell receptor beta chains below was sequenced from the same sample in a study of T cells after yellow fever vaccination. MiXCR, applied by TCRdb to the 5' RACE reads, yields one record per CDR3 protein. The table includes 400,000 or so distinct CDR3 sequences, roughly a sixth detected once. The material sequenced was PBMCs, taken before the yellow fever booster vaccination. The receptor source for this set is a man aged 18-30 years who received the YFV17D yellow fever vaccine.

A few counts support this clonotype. For the CDR3, the DNA is TGTGCCAGCAGCTTGGGGAGGCCTTCCGGGGAGCTGTTTTTT. Protein product: CASSLGRPSGELFF. The chain couples TRBV5-5 to TRBJ2-2, with D possibly matching TRBD2 (5 bases). The CDR3 spans 14 residues. V was shortened by 0 bases and J by 6 bases, with 9 bases between the two germline ends. Germline V gene sequence: CDR1 SGHKS, CDR2 YYEKEE (reference sequence).

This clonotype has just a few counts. As DNA, the CDR3 is TGTGCCAGCAGTTACGCAGGGGGCCAGCACTATGGCTACACCTTC. It yields the protein CASSYAGGQHYGYTF. The chain is built from TRBV6-5 and TRBJ1-2; the match to TRBD1 covers 8 bases. The V gene end was trimmed by 2 bases and the J gene end by 3 bases; junction bases not matched to a gene: 5. Germline lookup yields CDR1 MNHEY and CDR2 SVGAGI. CDR3 length: 15 amino acids.

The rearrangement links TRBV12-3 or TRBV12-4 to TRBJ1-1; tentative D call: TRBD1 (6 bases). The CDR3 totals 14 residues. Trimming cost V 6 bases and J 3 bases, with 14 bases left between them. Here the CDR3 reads CASSFSAGDTEAFF. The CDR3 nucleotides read TGTGCCAGCAGCTTCTCCGCAGGGGACACTGAAGCTTTCTTT.

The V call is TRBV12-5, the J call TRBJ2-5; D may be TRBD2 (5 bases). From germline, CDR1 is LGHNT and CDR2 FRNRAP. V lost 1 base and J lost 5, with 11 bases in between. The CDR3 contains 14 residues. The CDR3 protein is CASGLGVGEETQYF. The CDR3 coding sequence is TGTGCTAGTGGTTTGGGCGTCGGGGAGGAGACCCAGTACTTC.

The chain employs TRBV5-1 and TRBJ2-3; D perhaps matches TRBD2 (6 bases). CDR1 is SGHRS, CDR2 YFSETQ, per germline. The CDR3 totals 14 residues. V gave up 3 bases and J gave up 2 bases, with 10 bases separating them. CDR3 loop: CASSWRDLTDTQYF. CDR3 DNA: TGCGCCAGCAGCTGGCGGGACCTCACAGATACGCAGTATTTT.

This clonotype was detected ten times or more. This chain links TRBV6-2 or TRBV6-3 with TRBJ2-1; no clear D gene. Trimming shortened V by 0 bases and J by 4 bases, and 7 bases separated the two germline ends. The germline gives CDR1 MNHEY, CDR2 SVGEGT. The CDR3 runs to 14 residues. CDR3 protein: CASSYSISYNEQFF. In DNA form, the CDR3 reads TGTGCCAGCAGTTACTCAATTAGTTACAATGAGCAGTTCTTC.

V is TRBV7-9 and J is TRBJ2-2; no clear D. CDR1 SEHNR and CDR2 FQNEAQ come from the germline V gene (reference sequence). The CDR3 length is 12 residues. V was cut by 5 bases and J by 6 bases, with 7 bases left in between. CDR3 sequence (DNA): TGTGCCAGCAGCGCCAGTTCCGGGGAGCTGTTTTTT. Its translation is CASSASSGELFF.

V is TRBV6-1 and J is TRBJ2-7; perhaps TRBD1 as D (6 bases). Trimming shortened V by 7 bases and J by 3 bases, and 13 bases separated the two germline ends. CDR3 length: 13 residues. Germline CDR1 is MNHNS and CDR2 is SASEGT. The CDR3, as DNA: TGTGCCAGCACTTGGGACACCAGCTACGAGCAGTACGTC. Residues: CASTWDTSYEQYV.

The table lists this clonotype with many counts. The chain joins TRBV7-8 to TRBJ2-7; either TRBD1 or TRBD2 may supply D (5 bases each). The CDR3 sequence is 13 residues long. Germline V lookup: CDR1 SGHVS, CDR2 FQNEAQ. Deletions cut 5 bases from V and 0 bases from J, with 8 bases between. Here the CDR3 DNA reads TGTGCCAGCAGCGAGGGACCCTCCTACGAGCAGTACTTC. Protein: CASSEGPSYEQYF.

CDR3 DNA sequence: TGTGCCAGCAGTTCCGTCATGGGGGGAACCCAGCCCCAGCATTTT. As protein: CASSSVMGGTQPQHF. J is TRBJ1-5 and V is TRBV6-6; possibly TRBD1 for D (5 bases). Germline V gene sequence: CDR1 MNHNY, CDR2 SVGAGI (reference sequence). V was trimmed by 4 bases and J by 7 bases, leaving 17 bases between them. There are 15 residues in the CDR3.

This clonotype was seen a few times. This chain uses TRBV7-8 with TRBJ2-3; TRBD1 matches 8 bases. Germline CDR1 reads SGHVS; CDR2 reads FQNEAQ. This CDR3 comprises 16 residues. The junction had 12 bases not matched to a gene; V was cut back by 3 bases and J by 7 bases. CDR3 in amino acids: CASSLFTGTGQNTQYF. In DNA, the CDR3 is TGTGCCAGCAGCTTGTTTACCGGGACAGGACAAAATACGCAGTATTTT. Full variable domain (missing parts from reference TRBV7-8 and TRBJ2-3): GAGVSQSPRYKVAKRGQDVALRCDPISGHVSLFWYQQALGQGPEFLTYFQNEAQLDKSGLPSDRFFAERPEGSVSTLKIQRTQQEDSAVYLCASSLFTGTGQNTQYFGPGTRLTVL.

The DNA for the CDR3 is TGTGCCAGCAGTCTAGAAGGGTGGATCGCGCAAACAGATACGCAGTATTTT. Encoded protein: CASSLEGWIAQTDTQYF. This chain links TRBV7-9 with TRBJ2-3, with no clear D. With 6 bases removed from V and 3 bases from J, the gap between germline ends came to 22 bases. The CDR3 contains 17 residues. Germline V lookup: CDR1 SEHNR, CDR2 FQNEAQ (reference sequence).

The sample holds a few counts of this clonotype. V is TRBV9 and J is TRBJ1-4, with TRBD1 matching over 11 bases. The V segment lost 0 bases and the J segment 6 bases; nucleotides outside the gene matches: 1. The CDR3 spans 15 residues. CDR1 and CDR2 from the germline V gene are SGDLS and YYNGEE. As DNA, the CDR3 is TGTGCCAGCAGCGTAGGGACAGGGGGCGATGAAAAACTGTTTTTT. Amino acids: CASSVGTGGDEKLFF. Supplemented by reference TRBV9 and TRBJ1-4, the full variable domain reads DSGVTQTPKHLITATGQRVTLRCSPRSGDLSVYWYQQSLDQGLQFLIQYYNGEERAKGNILERFSAQQFPDLHSELNLSSLELGDSALYFCASSVGTGGDEKLFFGSGTQLSVL.

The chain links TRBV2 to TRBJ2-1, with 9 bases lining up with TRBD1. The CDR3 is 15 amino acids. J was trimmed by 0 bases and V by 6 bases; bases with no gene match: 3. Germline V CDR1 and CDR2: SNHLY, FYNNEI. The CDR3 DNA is TGTGCCAGCAGACCGGGACAGGGCTCCTACAATGAGCAGTTCTTC. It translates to CASRPGQGSYNEQFF. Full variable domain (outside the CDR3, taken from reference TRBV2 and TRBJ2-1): EPEVTQTPSHQVTQMGQEVILRCVPISNHLYFYWYRQILGQKVEFLVSFYNNEISEKSEIFDDQFSVERPDGSNFTLKIRSTKLEDSAMYFCASRPGQGSYNEQFFGPGTRLTVL.

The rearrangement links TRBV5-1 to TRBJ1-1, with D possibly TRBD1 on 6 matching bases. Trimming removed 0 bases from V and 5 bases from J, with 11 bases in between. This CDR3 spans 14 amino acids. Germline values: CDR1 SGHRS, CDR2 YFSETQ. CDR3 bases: TGCGCCAGCAGCTTGGTCACAGGGTGGACTGAAGCTTTCTTT. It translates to CASSLVTGWTEAFF.

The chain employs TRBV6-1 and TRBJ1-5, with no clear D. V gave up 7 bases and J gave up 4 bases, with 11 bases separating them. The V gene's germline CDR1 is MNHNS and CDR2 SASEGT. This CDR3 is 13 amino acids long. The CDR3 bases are TGTGCCAGCACTGGCCAAGAAAATCAGCCCCAGCATTTT. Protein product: CASTGQENQPQHF.

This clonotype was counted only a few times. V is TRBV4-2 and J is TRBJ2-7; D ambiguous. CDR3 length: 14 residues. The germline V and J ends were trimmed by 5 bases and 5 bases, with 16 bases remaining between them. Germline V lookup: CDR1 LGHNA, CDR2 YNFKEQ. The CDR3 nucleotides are TGTGCCAGCAGCTACGAGACCGCTACGCACGAGCAGTACTTC. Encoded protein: CASSYETATHEQYF.

The CDR3 region is CSARDGAGGLVTF. The CDR3 nucleotides read TGCAGTGCTAGAGATGGAGCAGGGGGCTTGGTCACCTTC. The chain links TRBV20-1 to TRBJ1-2; 8 nucleotides align to TRBD1. The CDR3 consists of 13 residues. Germline loops: CDR1 DFQATT, CDR2 SNEGSKA (reference sequence). With 0 bases clipped from V and 13 bases from J, the junction kept 10 bases outside the gene matches.